Following are 20 T cell receptor beta chains from one sample sequenced in a study of cytomegalovirus exposure and HLA in healthy donors. Libraries were prepared by immunoSEQ multiplex PCR; TCRdb keeps only in-frame clonotypes and omits some of them. This table holds more than 200,000 clones, over 75% found once. Sample: PBMCs. The receptors originated from a man aged 18 to 30 in good health and CMV-seropositive.

In DNA form, the CDR3 reads TGTGCCAGCAGTTTAATGGGCGGGTACGAGCAGTACTTC. It yields the protein CASSLMGGYEQYF. The chain couples TRBV28 to TRBJ2-7, with a tentative D call TRBD2 (5 bases). This CDR3 comprises 13 residues. Trimming stripped 2 bases from V and 4 bases from J, with 9 bases between. The germline CDR1 and CDR2 sequences are MDHEN and SYDVKM.

V and J are TRBV20-1 and TRBJ2-5, with D uncertain. Near its end, the DNA agrees better with TRBJ2-7, so the J call may be wrong. Germline assignment: CDR1 DFQATT and CDR2 SNEGSKA (reference sequence). The CDR3 is 10 amino acids. The CDR3 sequence is CSANSYEQYF. For the CDR3, the DNA is TGCAGTGCCAACTCCTACGAGCAGTACTTC.

The V gene is TRBV2, the J gene TRBJ2-2, with unresolved D. Trimming took 6 bases from V and 5 from J, leaving 10 bases between them. The CDR3 length is 13 residues. Germline V gene sequence: CDR1 SNHLY, CDR2 FYNNEI. The CDR3 region has the DNA TGTGCCAGCAGAACGGACGGAACCGGGGAGCTGTTTTTT. This codes for CASRTDGTGELFF.

This chain connects TRBV27 to TRBJ2-3; perhaps D is TRBD1 or TRBD2 (5 bases each). The V end was cut by 1 base, the J end by 1 base, with 12 bases between. The CDR3 is 16 amino acids. Germline lookup yields CDR1 MNHEY and CDR2 SMNVEV (reference sequence). In DNA form, the CDR3 reads TGTGCCAGCAGTTTATTCGACATGGGGGGCACAGATACGCAGTATTTT. It codes for CASSLFDMGGTDTQYF.

V is TRBV5-1 and J is TRBJ1-2; D unclear. The germline V and J ends were trimmed by 0 bases and 2 bases, with 2 bases remaining between them. CDR1 is SGHRS and CDR2 is YFSETQ in the germline V gene. There are 12 residues in the CDR3. CDR3 loop: CASSLANYGYTF. The CDR3 nucleotides are TGCGCCAGCAGCTTGGCGAACTATGGCTACACCTTC. The full variable domain, its missing parts supplied by reference TRBV5-1 and TRBJ1-2, is KAGVTQTPRYLIKTRGQQVTLSCSPISGHRSVSWYQQTPGQGLQFLFEYFSETQRNKGNFPGRFSGRQFSNSRSEMNVSTLELGDSALYLCASSLANYGYTFGSGTRLTVV.

This sequence joins TRBV2 and TRBJ2-1; TRBD2 aligns across 12 bases. Trimming took 6 bases from V and 5 from J; bases not matched to a gene: 5. Germline CDR1 is SNHLY and CDR2 is FYNNEI. The CDR3 extends over 15 amino acids. Here the CDR3 DNA reads TGTGCCAGCAGGGAACTAGCGGGAGGCCACAATGAGCAGTTCTTC. It encodes CASRELAGGHNEQFF.

The genes are TRBV29-1 and TRBJ1-2; D gene uncertain. Trimming cost V 6 bases and J 6 bases, with 8 bases left between them. The CDR3 totals 10 residues. Per the germline V gene, CDR1 is SQVTM and CDR2 is ANQGSEA. CDR3 sequence reads: CSVETNGYTF. The CDR3 region has the DNA TGCAGCGTCGAGACTAATGGCTACACCTTC. The full variable domain, its missing parts supplied by reference TRBV29-1 and TRBJ1-2, is SAVISQKPSRDICQRGTSLTIQCQVDSQVTMMFWYRQQPGQSLTLIATANQGSEATYESGFVIDKFPISRPNLTFSTLTVSNMSPEDSSIYLCSVETNGYTFGSGTRLTVV.

The chain is built from TRBV18 and TRBJ2-1; 7 bases are a match to TRBD2. The CDR3 extends over 16 amino acids. Germline V CDR1 and CDR2: KGHSH, LQKENI. V lost 3 bases and J lost 6; bases outside the gene matches: 11. The CDR3 DNA reads as TGTGCCAGCTCACCCCCTTCGAGCGGGGCCCTCAATGAGCAGTTCTTC. Its translation: CASSPPSSGALNEQFF.

V is TRBV27 and J is TRBJ2-7, with 10 bases matching TRBD2. Per the germline V gene, CDR1 is MNHEY and CDR2 is SMNVEV (reference sequence). Trimming at V came to 3 bases and at J to 0 bases, leaving 14 bases not matched to a gene. This CDR3 is built from 19 residues. In DNA form, the CDR3 reads TGTGCCAGCAGTTTGAAGCCCATGTTGACTAGCGGGTTCTCCTACGAGCAGTACTTC. It yields the protein CASSLKPMLTSGFSYEQYF.

The V and J genes are TRBV28 and TRBJ1-3; D is unresolved. This CDR3 is built from 13 residues. Between the trimmed V and J ends, which lost 3 bases and 3 bases, there was a span of 6 bases. In germline, CDR1 is MDHEN, CDR2 SYDVKM. CDR3 amino acids: CASSLSGGNTIYF. For the CDR3, the DNA is TGTGCCAGCAGTTTGTCAGGTGGAAACACCATATATTTT.

This clone showed up just a few times. The CDR3 DNA follows: TGCGCCAGCAGCCAACAGGGATCTGGGTCCTACAATGAGCAGTTCTTC. Amino acids: CASSQQGSGSYNEQFF. The chain recombines TRBV4-3 with TRBJ2-1; possible D gene TRBD1, 5 bases. Germline V gives CDR1 LGHNA, CDR2 YSLEER. The CDR3 runs 16 residues. With 2 bases removed from V and 1 base from J, the gap between germline ends came to 12 bases.

This clone was seen just once. The chain uses TRBV5-1 and TRBJ2-7; possibly TRBD2 for D (7 bases). CDR1 is SGHRS and CDR2 is YFSETQ in the germline V gene. The CDR3 covers 16 residues. Trimming shortened V by 4 bases and J by 5 bases, and 22 bases separated the two germline ends. The CDR3 nucleotides are TGCGCCAGCAGCGGGGGAGGGCGGCAGGGGATGAACGAGCAGTACTTC. This sequence encodes CASSGGGRQGMNEQYF.

CDR3 sequence (DNA): TGTGCCATCAGTGACCCAGCGGGAGGCCCCTACGAGCAGTACTTC. Protein sequence: CAISDPAGGPYEQYF. This sequence joins TRBV10-3 and TRBJ2-7; the match to TRBD2 covers 9 bases. The CDR3 has 15 residues. Germline CDR1 is ENHRY and CDR2 is SYGVKD. V was clipped by 3 bases and J by 2 bases; unmatched bases: 5.

V gene TRBV9 combines with J gene TRBJ2-2; 10 bases match TRBD2. The CDR3 consists of 16 residues. Trimming took 0 bases from V and 5 from J; bases not matched to a gene: 4. The germline V gene has CDR1 SGDLS and CDR2 YYNGEE. This CDR3 reads CASSVGLAGDTGELFF. The CDR3 region has the DNA TGTGCCAGCAGCGTAGGGCTAGCGGGAGATACCGGGGAGCTGTTTTTT.

V gene TRBV2 combines with J gene TRBJ2-3, with D tentatively TRBD2 (7 bases). The germline gives CDR1 SNHLY, CDR2 FYNNEI. The CDR3 contains 14 residues. The V end was cut by 1 base, the J end by 5 bases, with 10 bases between. The chain's CDR3 is CASSEEGGGDTQYF. DNA of the CDR3: TGTGCCAGCAGTGAAGAGGGGGGGGGAGATACGCAGTATTTT. Complete variable domain (other parts from reference TRBV2 and TRBJ2-3): EPEVTQTPSHQVTQMGQEVILRCVPISNHLYFYWYRQILGQKVEFLVSFYNNEISEKSEIFDDQFSVERPDGSNFTLKIRSTKLEDSAMYFCASSEEGGGDTQYFGPGTRLTVL.

The chain recombines TRBV2 with TRBJ2-7, with D unclear. CDR3 length: 15 residues. The V end lost 3 bases, the J end lost 2 bases, and 14 bases lay between the germline ends. Germline V gene sequence: CDR1 SNHLY, CDR2 FYNNEI. The DNA of the CDR3 is TGTGCCAGCAGTGACGAAGCCAGGCCCCCCTACGAGCAGTACTTC. Protein product: CASSDEARPPYEQYF.

The chain has TRBV27 and TRBJ2-7; possible D gene TRBD2, 5 bases. This CDR3 has 13 residues. CDR1 MNHEY and CDR2 SMNVEV come from the germline V gene (reference sequence). Trimming left V 2 bases short and J 4 bases short, with 9 bases between. CDR3 DNA sequence: TGTGCCAGCAGTTTAACGGGGAGATACGAGCAGTACTTC. It encodes CASSLTGRYEQYF.

The chain couples TRBV27 to TRBJ2-7; D is ambiguous. The CDR3 consists of 16 residues. V lost 7 bases, J lost 4 bases, and 23 bases lay in between. Per germline, CDR1 MNHEY and CDR2 SMNVEV (reference sequence). The CDR3 sequence: CASTPSAWTGGYEQYF. CDR3 nucleotides: TGTGCCAGCACCCCTTCGGCGTGGACCGGTGGGTACGAGCAGTACTTC.

The gene calls are TRBV4-3 and TRBJ2-7, with 12 bases that match TRBD2. The trim removed 0 bases at V and 3 bases at J, leaving 18 bases unmatched. Germline V gene sequence: CDR1 LGHNA, CDR2 YSLEER. This CDR3 contains 21 residues. CDR3 sequence (DNA): TGCGCCAGCAGCCAAGATCTTCAAGGGAGACTAGCGGGAGCCGGATTCTACGAGCAGTACTTC. Translating it yields CASSQDLQGRLAGAGFYEQYF.

This chain links TRBV7-2 with TRBJ2-7, with 9 nucleotides matching TRBD2. CDR1 is SGHTA and CDR2 is FQGNSA in the germline V gene. The CDR3 contains 15 residues. Unmatched junction bases numbered 14, after V lost 5 bases and J lost 9 bases. CDR3 loop: CASSRLGTSRNLQYF. CDR3 DNA: TGTGCCAGCAGCCGACTCGGGACTAGCAGAAATTTGCAGTACTTC.